A selection of T cell receptor beta chains follows, all from one sample in a study of tumor-infiltrating lymphocytes in primary liver carcinoma. A single record per CDR3 protein comes from TCRdb applying MiXCR to the multiplex PCR reads. Of nearly 200,000 distinct CDR3 sequences in the sample, about 65% were seen once. The sample consisted of peripheral blood. The source is a woman aged 55-69 years with primary liver carcinoma and hepatitis B virus infection. Each CDR3 is given with its conserved first and last residue. D genes are given only for firm matches. Size is stated for part of the rows, as once, few or many counts, or as a class when the clone is expanded.

TRBV5-6	-	TRBD1	TRBJ1-5	CASSLFLTQDRSNQSQHF	TGTGCCAGCAGCTTGTTCTTGACCCAGGACAGGAGCAATCAGTCCCAGCATTTT
TRBV10-2	-	-	TRBJ2-1	CASNRAGCLSYNEQFF	TGCGCCAGCAATCGCGCTGGGTGCCTCTCCTACAATGAGCAGTTCTTC
TRBV11-2	-	-	TRBJ2-7	CASSRGSERTYEQYF	TGTGCCAGCAGCCGAGGGAGTGAAAGGACCTACGAGCAGTATTTC
TRBV11-2	once	-	TRBJ2-3	CAGCRTTDTQYF	TGTGCCGGCTGCCGTACCACAGATACGCAGTATTTT
TRBV29-1	many	-	TRBJ1-2	CSVEDKGRPRPSPPDGYTF	TGCAGCGTTGAAGATAAGGGACGGCCAAGGCCCTCCCCCCCCGACGGCTACACCTTC
TRBV6-5	-	-	TRBJ2-7	CASRLPGRGCEQYF	TGTGCCAGCAGACTACCGGGACGGGGCTGCGAGCAGTACTTC
TRBV11-3	-	-	TRBJ2-3	CTSSSGTPVNTQYF	TGTACCAGCAGCTCCGGGACTCCCGTTAATACGCAGTATTTT
TRBV6-6	many	TRBD1	TRBJ1-5	CASSYGDSRQPQHF	TGTGCCAGCAGTTACGGGGACAGCCGTCAGCCCCAGCATTTT
TRBV5-1	-	TRBD2	TRBJ2-1	CASGATPGLAGGNEQFF	TGCGCCAGCGGCGCCACTCCGGGACTAGCGGGAGGTAATGAGCAGTTCTTC
TRBV29-1	-	TRBD1	TRBJ1-2	CSVAGQNYGYTF	TGCAGCGTTGCGGGACAGAACTATGGCTACACCTTC
TRBV19	-	TRBD2	TRBJ2-7	CASSIGTRTCEQYF	TGTGCCAGTAGCATCGGGACTAGGACCTGCGAGCAGTACTTC